Shown below are 5 T cell receptor beta chains from a single sample sequenced in a study of PD-1 blockade in classical Hodgkin lymphoma. No patient escaped relapse after autologous stem cell transplantation, and brentuximab vedotin exposure varied. TCRdb's table, derived via immunoSEQ multiplex PCR, lists solely in-frame clones and lacks some. The data contain more than 50,000 clones, over 75% of them seen just once; the ten biggest clones take up about 15%. Sequenced material: peripheral blood mononuclear cells (PBMCs), taken at baseline. The receptors originated from a human donor with classical Hodgkin lymphoma.

The chain carries TRBV5-6 and TRBJ2-5; TRBD2 aligns across 11 bases. V lost 3 bases, J lost 6 bases, and 7 bases stayed unmatched. Per the germline V gene, CDR1 is SGHDT and CDR2 is YYEEEE. CDR3 length: 15 amino acids. The CDR3 is CASSSPLAGGKTQYF. CDR3 nucleotide sequence: TGTGCCAGCAGCTCCCCCCTAGCGGGGGGTAAGACCCAGTACTTC. The variable domain in full, with the rest retrieved from reference TRBV5-6 and TRBJ2-5, is DAGVTQSPTHLIKTRGQQVTLRCSPKSGHDTVSWYQQALGQGPQFIFQYYEEEERQRGNFPDRFSGHQFPNYSSELNVNALLLGDSALYLCASSSPLAGGKTQYFGPGTRLLVL.

A word on this clone: The junction departs from germline at one end; a sequencing error may be responsible. V usage is TRBV12-5 and J usage is TRBJ2-7; no clear D. The V gene's germline CDR1 is LGHNT and CDR2 FRNRAP. The CDR3 has 12 residues. CDR3 DNA sequence: TGTGCTAGTGGTTTGATACGGCCAGAGATGACCTTC. It translates to CASGLIRPEMTF.

V usage is TRBV2 and J usage is TRBJ1-2, with 8 bases fitting TRBD1. The V gene end was trimmed by 1 base and the J gene end by 8 bases; junction bases not matched to a gene: 6. The CDR3 has 14 residues. In germline, CDR1 is SNHLY, CDR2 FYNNEI. This chain's CDR3 is CASSEGQGSIGYTF. DNA for the CDR3: TGTGCCAGCAGTGAAGGACAGGGGAGTATCGGCTACACCTTC.

The genes are TRBV6-1 and TRBJ1-6; TRBD1 is a possible D gene (5 bases). V lost 2 bases and J 8 bases, leaving 10 bases between the germline ends. The CDR3 contains 14 residues. Germline CDR1 MNHNS, CDR2 SASEGT. Here the CDR3 reads CASSERLGDSPLHF. CDR3 nucleotide sequence: TGTGCCAGCAGTGAAAGGTTGGGGGATTCACCCCTCCACTTT.

The chain uses TRBV2 and TRBJ1-5; maybe TRBD1 (5 bases). The CDR3 contains 16 residues. Germline CDR1 reads SNHLY; CDR2 reads FYNNEI. V was pared by 8 bases and J by 0 bases, with 17 bases between. CDR3 DNA sequence: TGTGCCAGCGGGGCAGGTCGCCAGTATAGCAATCAGCCCCAGCATTTT. Residues: CASGAGRQYSNQPQHF.